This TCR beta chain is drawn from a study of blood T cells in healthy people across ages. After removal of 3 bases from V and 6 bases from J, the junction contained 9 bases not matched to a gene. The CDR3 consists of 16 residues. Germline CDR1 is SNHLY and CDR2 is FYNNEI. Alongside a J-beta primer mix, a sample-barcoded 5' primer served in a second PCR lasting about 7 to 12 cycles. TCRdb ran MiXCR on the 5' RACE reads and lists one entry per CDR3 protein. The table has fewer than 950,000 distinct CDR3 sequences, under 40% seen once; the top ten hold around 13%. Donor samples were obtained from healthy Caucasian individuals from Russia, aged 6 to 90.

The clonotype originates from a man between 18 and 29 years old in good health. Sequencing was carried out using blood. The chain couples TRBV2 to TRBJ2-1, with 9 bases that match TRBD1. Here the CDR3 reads CASSEGGDRVANEQFF. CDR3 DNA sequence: TGTGCCAGCAGTGAGGGAGGGGACAGGGTCGCCAATGAGCAGTTCTTC. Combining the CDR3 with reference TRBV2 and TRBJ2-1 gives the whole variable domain EPEVTQTPSHQVTQMGQEVILRCVPISNHLYFYWYRQILGQKVEFLVSFYNNEISEKSEIFDDQFSVERPDGSNFTLKIRSTKLEDSAMYFCASSEGGDRVANEQFFGPGTRLTVL.